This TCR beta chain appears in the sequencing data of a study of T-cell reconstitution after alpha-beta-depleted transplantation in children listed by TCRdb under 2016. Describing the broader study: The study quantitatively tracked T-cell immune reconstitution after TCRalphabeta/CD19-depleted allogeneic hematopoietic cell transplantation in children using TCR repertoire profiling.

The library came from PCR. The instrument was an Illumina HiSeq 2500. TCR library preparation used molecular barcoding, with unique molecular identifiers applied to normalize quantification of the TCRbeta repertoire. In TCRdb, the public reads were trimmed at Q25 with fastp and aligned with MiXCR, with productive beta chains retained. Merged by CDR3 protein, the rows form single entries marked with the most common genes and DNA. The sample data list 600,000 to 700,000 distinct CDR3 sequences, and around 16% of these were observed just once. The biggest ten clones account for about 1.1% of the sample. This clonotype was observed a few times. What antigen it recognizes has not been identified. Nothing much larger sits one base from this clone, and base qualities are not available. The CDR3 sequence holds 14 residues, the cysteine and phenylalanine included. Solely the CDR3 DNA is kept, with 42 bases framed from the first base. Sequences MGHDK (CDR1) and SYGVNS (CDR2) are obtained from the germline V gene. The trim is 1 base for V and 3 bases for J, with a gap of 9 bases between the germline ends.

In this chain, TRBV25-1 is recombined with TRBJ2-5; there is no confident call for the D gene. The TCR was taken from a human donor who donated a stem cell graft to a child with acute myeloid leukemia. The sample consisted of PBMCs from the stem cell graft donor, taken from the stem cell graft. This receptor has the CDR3 CASSEFRLKETQYF. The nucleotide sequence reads TGTGCCAGCAGTGAATTCCGGCTTAAAGAGACCCAGTACTTC.